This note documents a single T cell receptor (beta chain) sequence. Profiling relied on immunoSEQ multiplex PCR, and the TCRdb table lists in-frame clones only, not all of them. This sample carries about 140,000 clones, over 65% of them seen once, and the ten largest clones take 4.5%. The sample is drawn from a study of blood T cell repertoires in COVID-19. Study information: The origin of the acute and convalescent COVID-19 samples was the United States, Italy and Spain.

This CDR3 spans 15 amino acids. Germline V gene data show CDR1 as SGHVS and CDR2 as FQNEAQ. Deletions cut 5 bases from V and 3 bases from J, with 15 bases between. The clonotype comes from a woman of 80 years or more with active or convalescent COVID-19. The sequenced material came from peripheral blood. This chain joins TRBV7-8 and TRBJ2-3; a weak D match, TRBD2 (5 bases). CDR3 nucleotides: TGTGCCAGCAGCCAAATCCGGGGAGTGACAGATACGCAGTATTTT. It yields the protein CASSQIRGVTDTQYF.